The 32 T cell receptor beta chains in this list originate from one sample, sequenced in a study of blood T cell repertoires in COVID-19. Assay: immunoSEQ multiplex PCR; the TCRdb copy retains only in-frame clones and omits some. The table records 350,000 to 550,000 clones, roughly nine tenths of them present only once. The material sequenced was PBMCs or T cells enriched from blood (not recorded which). Receptor source: a woman between 18 and 30 years old with acute COVID-19.

As concerns this clone: Other nucleotide sequences from this sample produce the same CDR3. The J gene is TRBJ2-1, the V gene TRBV5-1; 11 bases align to TRBD2. The trim removed 4 bases at V and 0 bases at J, leaving 3 bases unmatched. Per the germline V gene, CDR1 is SGHRS and CDR2 is YFSETQ. The CDR3 has 16 residues. CDR3 in amino acids: CASSRLAGSSYNEQFF. DNA for the CDR3: TGCGCCAGCAGCCGACTAGCGGGGAGCTCCTACAATGAGCAGTTCTTC. The variable domain in full, with the rest retrieved from reference TRBV5-1 and TRBJ2-1, is KAGVTQTPRYLIKTRGQQVTLSCSPISGHRSVSWYQQTPGQGLQFLFEYFSETQRNKGNFPGRFSGRQFSNSRSEMNVSTLELGDSALYLCASSRLAGSSYNEQFFGPGTRLTVL.

The chain employs TRBV28 and TRBJ1-1; D not certain. V lost 1 base to trimming and J lost 10 bases, with 13 bases between them. This CDR3 spans 13 amino acids. Germline CDR1 reads MDHEN; CDR2 reads SYDVKM. CDR3 amino acids: CASSLSERSGAFF. The CDR3, as DNA: TGTGCCAGCAGTTTATCCGAGAGGAGCGGAGCTTTCTTT.

J is TRBJ2-7 and V is TRBV3-1 (or the pseudogene TRBV3-2); D is possibly TRBD2 (5 bases). The V end was cut by 4 bases, the J end by 2 bases, with 15 bases between. CDR1 is LGHDT and CDR2 is YNNKEL in the germline V gene (reference sequence). CDR3 length: 15 residues. CDR3: CASSPQSRGPYEQYF. CDR3 nucleotide sequence: TGTGCCAGCAGCCCCCAGTCACGAGGGCCCTACGAGCAGTACTTC.

The chain combines TRBV19 with TRBJ1-1; the match to TRBD1 covers 7 bases. Germline CDR1 and CDR2: LNHDA and SQIVND (reference sequence). V dropped 5 bases and J dropped 7; count of bases not matched to a gene: 7. The CDR3 runs to 13 residues. The CDR3 sequence is CASSARTGFEAFF. DNA of the CDR3: TGTGCCAGTAGTGCCCGGACAGGTTTTGAAGCTTTCTTT. Together with reference TRBV19 and TRBJ1-1, the CDR3 gives the full variable domain: DGGITQSPKYLFRKEGQNVTLSCEQNLNHDAMYWYRQDPGQGLRLIYYSQIVNDFQKGDIAEGYSVSREKKESFPLTVTSAQKNPTAFYLCASSARTGFEAFFGQGTRLTVV.

The chain has TRBV19 and TRBJ2-5; 7 bases align to TRBD1. Germline lookup yields CDR1 LNHDA and CDR2 SQIVND (reference sequence). V lost 5 bases and J lost 3; bases outside the gene matches: 9. The CDR3 contains 15 residues. The CDR3 coding sequence is TGTGCCAGTAGTTTTCACCGGGACAGTAAAGAGACCCAGTACTTC. This codes for CASSFHRDSKETQYF.

The chain links TRBV2 to TRBJ2-3; a weak D match, TRBD2 (5 bases). V lost 8 bases, J lost 5 bases, and 14 bases lay in between. CDR1 SNHLY and CDR2 FYNNEI come from the germline V gene. The CDR3 has 13 amino acids. CDR3 in amino acids: CASRVLGVDTQYF. The CDR3 nucleotides are TGTGCCAGCCGGGTTCTCGGGGTAGATACGCAGTATTTT.

V usage is TRBV11-2 and J usage is TRBJ2-7; unclear D gene. Germline V gives CDR1 SGHAT, CDR2 FQNNGV. The CDR3 totals 12 residues. V shed 1 base and J shed 6 bases, with 7 bases lying between them. CDR3: CASSLVPSEQYF. As DNA, the CDR3 is TGTGCCAGCAGCTTAGTTCCCTCCGAGCAGTACTTC.

The rearrangement uses TRBV25-1 and TRBJ1-1; possibly TRBD1 for D (5 bases). CDR1 is MGHDK, CDR2 SYGVNS, per germline. V lost 1 base, J lost 4 bases, and 10 bases lay in between. The CDR3 runs to 14 residues. The CDR3 is CASSESGIFTEAFF. DNA of the CDR3: TGTGCCAGCAGTGAATCAGGGATTTTCACTGAAGCTTTCTTT.

This clone has only one observation. The J gene is TRBJ2-7, the V gene TRBV28; D not certain. This CDR3 has 13 amino acids. V lost 7 bases, J lost 2 bases, and 12 bases lay in between. Germline lookup yields CDR1 MDHEN and CDR2 SYDVKM. The CDR3: CASTDSSTYEQYF. In nucleotides, the CDR3 is TGTGCCAGCACAGACTCCTCTACCTACGAGCAGTACTTC.

The gene calls are TRBV3-1 (or the pseudogene TRBV3-2) and TRBJ2-7; no reliable D call. V lost 0 bases and J lost 2, with 8 bases in between. The length of the CDR3 is 14 residues. Germline-derived CDR1 and CDR2 are LGHDT and YNNKEL (reference sequence). CDR3 coding DNA: TGTGCCAGCAGCCAAGATCCCAGCGCCTACGAGCAGTACTTC. Translating it yields CASSQDPSAYEQYF.

The chain employs TRBV12-3 or TRBV12-4 and TRBJ1-6, with D unresolved. V dropped 4 bases and J dropped 5 bases, with 3 bases sitting between them. The CDR3 contains 12 residues. CDR3 sequence reads: CASSWHNSPLHF. The DNA of the CDR3 is TGTGCCAGCAGTTGGCATAATTCACCCCTCCACTTT.

The rearrangement joins TRBV3-1 (or the pseudogene TRBV3-2) to TRBJ1-4; no firm D call. Germline V gene sequence: CDR1 LGHDT, CDR2 YNNKEL (reference sequence). V lost 1 base and J 6 bases, leaving 6 bases between the germline ends. The CDR3 length is 13 residues. In DNA form, the CDR3 reads TGTGCCAGCAGCCAAGTCATCCATGAAAAACTGTTTTTT. This codes for CASSQVIHEKLFF.

The CDR3 sequence is CASSTGTTAGNTIYF. CDR3 DNA sequence: TGTGCCAGTAGCACTGGGACAACCGCTGGAAACACCATATATTTT. The chain uses TRBV19 and TRBJ1-3; perhaps TRBD1 as D (6 bases). With 6 bases removed from V and 2 bases from J, the gap between germline ends came to 14 bases. CDR1 and CDR2 from the germline V gene are LNHDA and SQIVND (reference sequence). CDR3 length equals 15 residues.

This clone was counted a single time. The rearrangement uses TRBV27 and TRBJ2-2; the match to TRBD1 covers 7 bases. CDR1 and CDR2 from the germline V gene are MNHEY and SMNVEV (reference sequence). This CDR3 comprises 16 residues. Trimming took 4 bases from V and 5 from J; bases not matched to a gene: 10. CDR3 loop: CASSSNRGAFTGELFF. The CDR3 coding sequence is TGTGCCAGCAGTTCCAACAGGGGCGCGTTTACCGGGGAGCTGTTTTTT.

This clone has a single count. V usage is TRBV2 and J usage is TRBJ1-2, with 7 bases aligning to TRBD1. Germline V CDR1 and CDR2: SNHLY, FYNNEI. The CDR3 sequence is 13 residues long. V lost 7 bases to trimming and J lost 4 bases; unmatched junction nucleotides: 6. CDR3 in amino acids: CASNPQGVYGYTF. The CDR3 DNA is TGTGCCAGCAACCCGCAGGGGGTCTATGGCTACACCTTC.

The gene calls are TRBV2 and TRBJ2-6; 7 positions match TRBD1. Germline assignment: CDR1 SNHLY and CDR2 FYNNEI. The trim removed 2 bases at V and 4 bases at J, leaving 2 bases unmatched. The CDR3 covers 15 residues. The CDR3, as DNA: TGTGCCAGCAGTGAAACAGGGGTAGGGGCCAACGTCCTGACTTTC. Protein product: CASSETGVGANVLTF.

This sequence joins TRBV11-2 and TRBJ2-7, with 7 bases aligning to TRBD1. Trimming removed 5 bases from V and 2 bases from J; junction bases left unmatched: 3. CDR1 is SGHAT and CDR2 is FQNNGV in the germline V gene. There are 13 residues in the CDR3. CDR3 in amino acids: CASSETGTYEQYF. The CDR3 region has the DNA TGTGCCAGCAGCGAGACAGGGACCTACGAGCAGTACTTC. The full variable domain, its missing parts supplied by reference TRBV11-2 and TRBJ2-7, is EAGVAQSPRYKIIEKRQSVAFWCNPISGHATLYWYQQILGQGPKLLIQFQNNGVVDDSQLPKDRFSAERLKGVDSTLKIQPAKLEDSAVYLCASSETGTYEQYFGPGTRLTVT.

The chain recombines TRBV27 with TRBJ1-4, with D maybe TRBD1 (5 bases). CDR1 MNHEY and CDR2 SMNVEV come from the germline V gene (reference sequence). With 0 bases removed from V and 6 bases from J, the gap between germline ends came to 14 bases. This CDR3 comprises 16 residues. This chain's CDR3 is CASSLSTGTLDEKLFF. The CDR3 nucleotides are TGTGCCAGCAGTTTATCGACCGGGACTCTCGATGAAAAACTGTTTTTT.

The chain's CDR3 is CASSFGGMGGNEKLFF. In nucleotides, the CDR3 is TGTGCCAGCAGCTTCGGGGGAATGGGCGGGAATGAAAAACTGTTTTTT. J is TRBJ1-4 and V is TRBV7-2, with TRBD1 as a possible D gene (5 bases). Deletions cut 3 bases from V and 5 bases from J, with 16 bases between. The germline gives CDR1 SGHTA, CDR2 FQGNSA. There are 16 residues in the CDR3.

This chain connects TRBV24-1 to TRBJ2-3, with 7 bases fitting TRBD2. The germline V gene encodes CDR1 KGHDR and CDR2 SFDVKD. CDR3 length: 18 amino acids. Trimming took 4 bases from V and 2 from J; bases not matched to a gene: 14. The CDR3 DNA is TGTGCCACCAGTGACCCTGTGGGGGGGGTGGGAGTCACAGATACGCAGTATTTT. Encoded protein: CATSDPVGGVGVTDTQYF.

The rearrangement joins TRBV2 to TRBJ1-1; D call uncertain. Looked up from germline, CDR1 is SNHLY and CDR2 is FYNNEI. Trimming left V 8 bases short and J 1 base short, with 11 bases between. The CDR3 has 13 residues. This CDR3 is CASSRDRNTEAFF. CDR3 sequence (DNA): TGTGCCAGCTCCCGGGATCGGAACACTGAAGCTTTCTTT.

The chain joins TRBV4-1 to TRBJ1-2, with D uncertain. Germline values: CDR1 MGHRA, CDR2 YSYEKL. The CDR3 contains 15 residues. V was cut by 0 bases and J by 3 bases, with 11 bases left in between. The CDR3 coding sequence is TGCGCCAGCAGCCAAGAGCCGGGTATGCACTATGGCTACACCTTC. Translation: CASSQEPGMHYGYTF.

The chain couples TRBV7-3 to TRBJ2-2; D unresolved. CDR1 and CDR2 from the germline V gene are SGHTA and FQGTGA. Between the trimmed V and J ends, which lost 1 base and 1 base, there was a span of 4 bases. The CDR3 has 14 residues. The CDR3 loop reads CASSLNGNTGELFF. In DNA form, the CDR3 reads TGTGCCAGCAGCTTAAACGGGAACACCGGGGAGCTGTTTTTT.

This clone was counted a few times. The chain links TRBV6-5 to TRBJ1-1, with 7 bases lining up with TRBD1. Germline CDR1 and CDR2: MNHEY and SVGAGI. Losses at the gene ends were 4 bases for V and 4 bases for J; bases not matched to a gene: 6. The CDR3 extends over 14 amino acids. CDR3 residues: CASSFEGAITEAFF. As DNA, the CDR3 is TGTGCCAGCAGTTTCGAGGGGGCGATCACTGAAGCTTTCTTT.

V and J are TRBV6-5 and TRBJ2-7; a weak D match, TRBD2 (5 bases). The V gene's germline CDR1 is MNHEY and CDR2 SVGAGI. The CDR3 has 12 residues. The germline V and J ends were trimmed by 8 bases and 8 bases, with 16 bases remaining between them. The CDR3 is CASRNIASQQYF. The CDR3 DNA is TGTGCCAGCCGCAACATAGCGAGTCAGCAGTACTTC.

The chain links TRBV7-2 to TRBJ2-7; 8 bases line up with TRBD2. From germline, CDR1 is SGHTA and CDR2 FQGNSA. Trimming at V came to 1 base and at J to 2 bases, leaving 7 bases not matched to a gene. The CDR3 extends over 16 amino acids. DNA of the CDR3: TGTGCCAGCAGCTTAGAAGCGGGAGACTCGGCCTACGAGCAGTACTTC. This gives the protein CASSLEAGDSAYEQYF.

In its sample, this clone was seen once. The J gene is TRBJ2-1, the V gene TRBV7-9, with 12 bases lining up with TRBD2. V lost 4 bases, J lost 2 bases, and 0 bases stayed unmatched. The germline CDR1 and CDR2 sequences are SEHNR and FQNEAQ (reference sequence). The CDR3 runs 15 residues. The CDR3: CASSWTSGTYNEQFF. The CDR3 DNA sequence: TGTGCCAGCAGCTGGACTAGCGGGACCTACAATGAGCAGTTCTTC.

The chain uses TRBV28 and TRBJ2-1; tentative D call: TRBD2 (5 bases). V lost 8 bases and J lost 8, with 31 bases in between. The length of the CDR3 is 18 residues. Germline lookup yields CDR1 MDHEN and CDR2 SYDVKM. CDR3 DNA: TGTGCCAGCTGCGCCCGGGGTGGCGCCCTCATGGGGTTGGATGAGCAGTTCTTC. This translates into CASCARGGALMGLDEQFF.

The rearrangement uses TRBV18 and TRBJ1-1; 7 bases align to TRBD1. The CDR3 consists of 15 residues. V was clipped by 3 bases and J by 4 bases; unmatched bases: 8. Germline V gene data show CDR1 as KGHSH and CDR2 as LQKENI. The CDR3 sequence is CASSPSQTGRTEAFF. Here the CDR3 DNA reads TGTGCCAGCTCACCCAGCCAGACAGGGCGCACTGAAGCTTTCTTT.

This chain joins TRBV24-1 and TRBJ2-1; TRBD2 aligns across 7 bases. The CDR3 totals 13 residues. Germline V gives CDR1 KGHDR, CDR2 SFDVKD. Trimming cost V 3 bases and J 16 bases; bases outside gene matches: 11. Here the CDR3 DNA reads TGTGCCACCAGTGATCAACCAACCGGGACTACTTTCTTC. Its translation: CATSDQPTGTTFF.

The rearrangement joins TRBV11-2 to TRBJ1-2; tentatively, D is TRBD1 (6 bases). The germline V gene encodes CDR1 SGHAT and CDR2 FQNNGV. CDR3 length: 17 amino acids. The V end was cut by 2 bases, the J end by 8 bases, with 24 bases between. The CDR3 spells CASSLKPPRGGNQGYTF. CDR3 nucleotides: TGTGCCAGCAGCTTAAAACCCCCGAGGGGGGGGAATCAGGGCTACACCTTC.

This chain uses TRBV19 with TRBJ1-1, with no clear D. CDR3 length: 12 residues. V lost 3 bases and J 5 bases, leaving 7 bases between the germline ends. Per germline, CDR1 LNHDA and CDR2 SQIVND (reference sequence). This CDR3 is CASSIQRTEAFF. The CDR3 DNA follows: TGTGCCAGTAGTATCCAACGGACTGAAGCTTTCTTT.